This T cell receptor (beta chain) is from a study of early T cells in non-severe SARS-CoV-2 infection. Study context: Sequencing was performed on bulk RNA from unsorted whole blood, leaving chains unpaired.

The germline V gene has CDR1 SGHAT and CDR2 FQNNGV. V lost 5 bases and J lost 6; bases outside the gene matches: 6. The CDR3 has 14 residues. Study findings and constraints: Database matching using VDJdb favored anti-spike CD8 responses, with private and CD4 specificities left missing.

Separate cDNA molecules each had unique molecular identifiers attached to them. TCRdb re-analysed the 5' RACE reads in MiXCR, keeping a single row per CDR3 protein. The sample holds 55,000 to 75,000 distinct CDR3 sequences, approximately 9% seen once. A few counts support this clonotype. Its antigen is not known. This chain links TRBV11-2 with TRBJ2-1; 8 nucleotides match TRBD2. Sequencing was carried out using whole blood. The TCR sequence derives from an adult who was a healthcare worker with PCR-confirmed SARS-CoV-2 infection or an uninfected control (not recorded which). The CDR3 spells CASSGTRIRNEQFF. The CDR3 region has the DNA TGTGCCAGCAGCGGGACTAGAATTCGCAATGAGCAGTTCTTC.